The T cell receptor (beta chain) described here comes from a study of blood T cell repertoires in COVID-19. Profiled with immunoSEQ multiplex PCR; TCRdb holds only in-frame clones, not every one. The sample consists of fewer than 200,000 clones, around four fifths of them appearing once. There are 14 residues in the CDR3. The germline CDR1 and CDR2 sequences are MNHEY and SVGEGT. Between the trimmed V and J ends, which lost 6 bases and 1 base, there was a span of 10 bases. The sequence was obtained from a woman in her seventies with COVID-19, enrolled during active disease. The sample was peripheral blood. The chain couples TRBV6-2 or TRBV6-3 to TRBJ1-3; possible D gene TRBD1, 5 bases. CDR3 sequence (DNA): TGTGCCAGCAGCGCCGGGGGGTCTGGAAACACCATATATTTT. This translates into CASSAGGSGNTIYF.